Sequencing of this T cell receptor (beta chain) was carried out in a study of identical twins. Study-wide results and caveats: Those out-of-frame alpha sequences shared by twins showed an excess of low generation probability. Fewer insertions characterized abundant cord blood beta clonotypes, whereas memory repertoires showed none. Potential partial confounding of zero-insertion analyses by invariant MAIT and iNKT cells was noted. Surplus twin overlap in beta out-of-frame sequences was less pronounced.

From the 5' RACE reads, TCRdb called clonotypes with MiXCR, one entry per CDR3 protein. The sample holds 400,000 to 500,000 distinct CDR3 sequences, around a sixth seen once. The CDR3 has 15 residues. Germline V CDR1 and CDR2: DFQATT, SNEGSKA (reference sequence). Trimming took 6 bases from V and 3 from J; bases not matched to a gene: 11. This clonotype was seen just once. Its antigen remains unknown. V and J are TRBV20-1 and TRBJ2-3; the match to TRBD2 covers 8 bases. What was sequenced was naive T cells sorted from blood. The receptor's source is a man aged 50 to 60 in good health. The CDR3 reads CSAKSGSLSTDTQYF. The CDR3 DNA sequence: TGCAGTGCGAAAAGCGGGAGTCTAAGTACAGATACGCAGTATTTT.